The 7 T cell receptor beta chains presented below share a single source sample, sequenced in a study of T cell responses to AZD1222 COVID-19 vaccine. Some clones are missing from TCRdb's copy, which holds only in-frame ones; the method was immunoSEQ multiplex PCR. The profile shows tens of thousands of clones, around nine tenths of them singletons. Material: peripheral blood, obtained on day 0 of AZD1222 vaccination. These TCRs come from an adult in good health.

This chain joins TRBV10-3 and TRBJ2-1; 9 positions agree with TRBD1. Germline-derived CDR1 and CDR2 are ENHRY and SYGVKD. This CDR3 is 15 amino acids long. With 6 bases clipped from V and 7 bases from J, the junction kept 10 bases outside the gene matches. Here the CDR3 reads CAISERDRVGNEQFF. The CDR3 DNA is TGTGCCATCAGCGAGAGGGACAGGGTGGGTAATGAGCAGTTCTTC.

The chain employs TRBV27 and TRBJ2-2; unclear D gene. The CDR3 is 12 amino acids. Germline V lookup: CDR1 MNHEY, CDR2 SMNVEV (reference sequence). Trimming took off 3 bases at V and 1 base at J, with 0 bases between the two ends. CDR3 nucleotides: TGTGCCAGCAGTTTGAACACCGGGGAGCTGTTTTTT. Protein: CASSLNTGELFF.

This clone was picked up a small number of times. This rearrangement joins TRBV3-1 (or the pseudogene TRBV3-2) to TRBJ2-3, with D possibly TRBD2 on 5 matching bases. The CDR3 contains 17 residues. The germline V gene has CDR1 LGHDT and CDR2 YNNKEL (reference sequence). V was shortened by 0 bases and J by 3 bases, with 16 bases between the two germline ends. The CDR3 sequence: CASSQDLADVYTDTQYF. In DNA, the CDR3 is TGTGCCAGCAGCCAAGACCTAGCCGACGTATATACAGATACGCAGTATTTT.

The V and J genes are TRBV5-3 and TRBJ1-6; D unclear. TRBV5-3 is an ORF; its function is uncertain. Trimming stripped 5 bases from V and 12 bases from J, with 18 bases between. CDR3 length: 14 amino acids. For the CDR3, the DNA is TGTGCCAGAAGACCCGACAAGGCCTCAGAACCCCTCCACTTT. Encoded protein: CARRPDKASEPLHF.

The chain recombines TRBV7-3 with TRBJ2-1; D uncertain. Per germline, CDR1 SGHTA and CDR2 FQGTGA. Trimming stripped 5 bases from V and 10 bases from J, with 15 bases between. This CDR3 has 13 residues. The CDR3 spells CASSASTRTEQFF. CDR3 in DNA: TGTGCCAGCAGCGCCTCGACGAGAACGGAGCAGTTCTTC.

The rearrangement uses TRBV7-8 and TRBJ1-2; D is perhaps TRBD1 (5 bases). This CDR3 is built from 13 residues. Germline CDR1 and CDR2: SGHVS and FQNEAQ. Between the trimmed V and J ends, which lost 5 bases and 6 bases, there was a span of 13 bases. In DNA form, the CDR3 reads TGTGCCAGCAGCCCCCCAGGGAGACATGGCTACACCTTC. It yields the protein CASSPPGRHGYTF.

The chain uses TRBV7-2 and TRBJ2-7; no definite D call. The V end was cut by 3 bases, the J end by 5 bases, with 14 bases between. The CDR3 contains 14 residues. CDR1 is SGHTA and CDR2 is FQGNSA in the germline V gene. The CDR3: CASSFRNPVNEQYF. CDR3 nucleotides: TGTGCCAGCAGCTTTCGTAACCCAGTGAACGAGCAGTACTTC.